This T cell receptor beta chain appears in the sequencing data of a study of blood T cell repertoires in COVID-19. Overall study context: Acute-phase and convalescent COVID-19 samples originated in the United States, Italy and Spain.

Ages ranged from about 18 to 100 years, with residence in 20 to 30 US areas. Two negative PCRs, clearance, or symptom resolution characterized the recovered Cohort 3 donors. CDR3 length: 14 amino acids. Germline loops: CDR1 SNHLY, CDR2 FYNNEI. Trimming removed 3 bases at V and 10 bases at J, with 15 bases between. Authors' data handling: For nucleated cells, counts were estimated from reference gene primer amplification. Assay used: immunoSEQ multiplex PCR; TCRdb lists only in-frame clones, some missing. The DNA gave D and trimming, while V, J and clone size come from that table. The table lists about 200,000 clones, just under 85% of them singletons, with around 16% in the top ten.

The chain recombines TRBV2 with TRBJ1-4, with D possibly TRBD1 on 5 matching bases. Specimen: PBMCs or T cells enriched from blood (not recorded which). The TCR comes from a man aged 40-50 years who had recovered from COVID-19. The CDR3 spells CASSDGGGAGKLFF. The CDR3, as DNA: TGTGCCAGCAGTGATGGTGGAGGGGCGGGAAAACTGTTTTTT.